This T cell receptor beta chain was captured by sequencing in a study of early T cells in non-severe SARS-CoV-2 infection. Germline-derived CDR1 and CDR2 are DFQATT and SNEGSKA (reference sequence). This CDR3 comprises 15 residues. TCRdb reprocessed the 5' RACE reads with MiXCR, giving one entry per CDR3 protein. In the table there are around 25,000 distinct CDR3 sequences, around 3% of which are singletons. Material: whole blood. The V gene is TRBV20-1, the J gene TRBJ2-1; 11 bases match TRBD2. This TCR was sampled from an adult who was a healthcare worker with PCR-confirmed SARS-CoV-2 infection or an uninfected control (not recorded which). DNA for the CDR3: TGCAGCCTTAGCGGGGGGGCCGGGCCCCTCACTGAGCAGTTCTTC. It encodes CSLSGGAGPLTEQFF.